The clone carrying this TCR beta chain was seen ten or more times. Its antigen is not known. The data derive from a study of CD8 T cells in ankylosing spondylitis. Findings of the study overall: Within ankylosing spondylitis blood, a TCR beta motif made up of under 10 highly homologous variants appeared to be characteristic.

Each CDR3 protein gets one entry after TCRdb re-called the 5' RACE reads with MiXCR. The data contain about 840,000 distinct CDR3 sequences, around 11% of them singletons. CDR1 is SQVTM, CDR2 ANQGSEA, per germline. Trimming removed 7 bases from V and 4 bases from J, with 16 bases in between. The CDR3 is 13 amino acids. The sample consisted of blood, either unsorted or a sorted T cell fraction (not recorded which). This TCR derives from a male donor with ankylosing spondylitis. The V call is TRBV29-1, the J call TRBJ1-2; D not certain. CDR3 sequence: CSAGRLGSYGYTF. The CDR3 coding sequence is TGCAGCGCTGGGCGGCTGGGCAGCTATGGCTACACCTTC.